These 29 T cell receptor beta chains share one sample of origin, sequenced in a study of cytomegalovirus exposure and HLA in healthy donors. PCR amplification relied on 60 Vbeta primers (plus 13 Jbeta primers). Libraries were prepared by immunoSEQ multiplex PCR; TCRdb keeps only in-frame clonotypes and omits some of them. The sample includes 75,000 to 100,000 clones. The sample comprised PBMCs. All receptors come from a woman aged 60-75 years in good health and CMV-seronegative.

The chain couples TRBV5-1 to TRBJ2-1, with 8 bases that match TRBD2. CDR3 length equals 15 residues. The germline V gene encodes CDR1 SGHRS and CDR2 YFSETQ. V dropped 6 bases and J dropped 7; count of bases not matched to a gene: 12. In nucleotides, the CDR3 is TGCGCCAGCAACCCGGGGATAGCGGGATATAATGAGCAGTTCTTC. Protein product: CASNPGIAGYNEQFF.

The chain combines TRBV7-8 with TRBJ2-7, with 10 bases aligning to TRBD2. Unmatched junction bases numbered 3, after V lost 3 bases and J lost 1 base. Germline V gives CDR1 SGHVS, CDR2 FQNEAQ. This CDR3 region has 15 residues. The CDR3 DNA is TGTGCCAGCAGCTTTGGGACTAGCGTTTCCTACGAGCAGTACTTC. Its protein is CASSFGTSVSYEQYF.

This sequence joins TRBV10-1 and TRBJ2-1; 9 bases line up with TRBD2. Germline V CDR1 and CDR2: WNHNN, SYGVQD (reference sequence). With 3 bases clipped from V and 4 bases from J, the junction kept 7 bases outside the gene matches. The CDR3 runs to 16 residues. Here the CDR3 reads CASSELRLAEYNEQFF. In nucleotides, the CDR3 is TGCGCCAGCAGTGAACTAAGACTAGCGGAGTACAATGAGCAGTTCTTC.

The chain recombines TRBV6-6 with TRBJ2-5; 8 positions agree with TRBD1. The J call may not be correct, given that the DNA end is closer to TRBJ2-7. Germline V gene lookup returns CDR1 MNHNY and CDR2 SVGAGI (reference sequence). The CDR3 is 15 residues long. The CDR3 sequence: CASSEPGQVKYEQYF. The DNA of the CDR3 is TGTGCCAGCAGCGAACCGGGACAGGTTAAATACGAGCAGTACTTC.

The chain uses TRBV7-8 and TRBJ2-7, with D maybe TRBD1 (5 bases). From germline, CDR1 is SGHVS and CDR2 FQNEAQ. The CDR3 extends over 14 amino acids. The V and J ends lost 5 bases and 6 bases respectively, with 17 bases between them. The CDR3 nucleotides are TGTGCCAGCAGCCTTCCAGACAGATCTAGCGAGCAGTACTTC. Amino acids: CASSLPDRSSEQYF.

The chain employs TRBV10-3 and TRBJ2-1; 10 bases agree with TRBD2. The V gene's germline CDR1 is ENHRY and CDR2 SYGVKD. This CDR3 spans 15 amino acids. Trimming at V came to 3 bases and at J to 6 bases, leaving 5 bases not matched to a gene. The CDR3 DNA is TGTGCCATCAGTGATCTAGCGGGAGAGGGCAATGAGCAGTTCTTC. Its protein is CAISDLAGEGNEQFF.

The genes are TRBV5-4 and TRBJ1-2, with D unclear. V gave up 3 bases and J gave up 4 bases, with 4 bases separating them. Germline CDR1 reads SGHNT; CDR2 reads YYREEE (reference sequence). The CDR3 runs 11 residues. The CDR3: CASSSTYGYTF. CDR3 nucleotides: TGTGCCAGCAGCTCTACCTATGGCTACACCTTC.

The chain links TRBV4-3 to TRBJ2-7; TRBD2 might be the D (6 bases). Trimming removed 0 bases at V and 0 bases at J, with 9 bases between. CDR1 and CDR2 from the germline V gene are LGHNA and YSLEER. The CDR3 extends over 15 amino acids. Here the CDR3 DNA reads TGCGCCAGCAGCCAAGATGGGGGGACCTCCTACGAGCAGTACTTC. Protein: CASSQDGGTSYEQYF.

The chain carries TRBV6-5 and TRBJ2-7; TRBD2 aligns across 9 bases. This CDR3 comprises 14 residues. The trim removed 5 bases at V and 7 bases at J, leaving 9 bases unmatched. CDR1 and CDR2 from the germline V gene are MNHEY and SVGAGI. Here the CDR3 reads CASSLAGGPREQYF. The CDR3 nucleotides read TGTGCCAGCAGTCTCGCGGGAGGGCCGAGGGAGCAGTACTTC.

The rearrangement uses TRBV18 and TRBJ1-4; D uncertain. Germline CDR1 reads KGHSH; CDR2 reads LQKENI. The CDR3 spans 16 residues. V was shortened by 3 bases and J by 2 bases, with 13 bases between the two germline ends. CDR3 in amino acids: CASSPWRTGTNEKLFF. The CDR3 DNA follows: TGTGCCAGCTCACCGTGGAGGACCGGGACTAATGAAAAACTGTTTTTT.

V and J are TRBV4-2 and TRBJ2-7; 11 bases match TRBD2. The CDR3 has 22 amino acids. Germline loops: CDR1 LGHNA, CDR2 YNFKEQ. V was pared by 0 bases and J by 0 bases, with 19 bases of the junction left unmatched. CDR3 DNA sequence: TGTGCCAGCAGCCAAGAGCTCCCCGTCTGGGGACTAGCGGTTTTGAGCTCCTACGAGCAGTACTTC. This translates into CASSQELPVWGLAVLSSYEQYF.

The chain uses TRBV7-6 and TRBJ1-2, with a possible D match to TRBD1 (5 bases). V lost 5 bases, J lost 4 bases, and 14 bases lay in between. In germline, CDR1 is SGHVS, CDR2 FNYEAQ. CDR3 length: 14 residues. CDR3 in DNA: TGTGCCAGCAGCCCAGCGGGGGGAGGCTATGGCTACACCTTC. Encoded protein: CASSPAGGGYGYTF.

The chain is built from TRBV2 and TRBJ2-1; possibly TRBD2 for D (6 bases). This CDR3 contains 14 residues. Trimming removed 2 bases from V and 7 bases from J, with 12 bases in between. From germline, CDR1 is SNHLY and CDR2 FYNNEI. CDR3 residues: CASSEFSGSNEQFF. DNA of the CDR3: TGTGCCAGCAGTGAATTTAGCGGAAGTAATGAGCAGTTCTTC.

This chain uses TRBV28 with TRBJ2-1; D not certain. Between the trimmed V and J ends, which lost 4 bases and 10 bases, there was a span of 11 bases. Germline-derived CDR1 and CDR2 are MDHEN and SYDVKM. CDR3 length equals 12 residues. The chain's CDR3 is CASSSVKPEQFF. CDR3 sequence (DNA): TGTGCCAGCAGTTCGGTAAAACCCGAGCAGTTCTTC.

The gene calls are TRBV5-4 and TRBJ2-3, with a possible D match to TRBD2 (7 bases). Trimming removed 4 bases from V and 8 bases from J, with 23 bases in between. The CDR3 runs to 16 residues. Germline lookup yields CDR1 SGHNT and CDR2 YYREEE (reference sequence). The CDR3, as DNA: TGTGCCAGCAGCATCGGGGGGCCCGGGGTAGGTGGTACGCAGTATTTT. Translated: CASSIGGPGVGGTQYF.

The gene calls are TRBV2 and TRBJ1-3; possibly TRBD1 for D (5 bases). With 8 bases removed from V and 0 bases from J, the gap between germline ends came to 11 bases. The CDR3 has 14 residues. Germline CDR1 SNHLY, CDR2 FYNNEI. CDR3 in amino acids: CASGKQDSGNTIYF. CDR3 bases: TGTGCCAGCGGTAAACAGGACTCTGGAAACACCATATATTTT.

This chain joins TRBV21-1 and TRBJ2-5; TRBD2 reflects the table's D call only, with no check against the DNA. TRBV21-1 is reported as a pseudogene. The CDR3 loop spans 15 amino acids. Written as DNA, the CDR3 is TGTGCCAGCAGCAAAGGGACTAGCGCCCAAGAGACCCAGTACTTC. This sequence encodes CASSKGTSAQETQYF.

The chain recombines TRBV7-8 with TRBJ2-4; 7 bases fit TRBD2. The CDR3 length is 19 residues. Germline assignment: CDR1 SGHVS and CDR2 FQNEAQ. V was clipped by 5 bases and J by 3 bases; unmatched bases: 19. The CDR3 coding sequence is TGTGCCAGCAGCCGCCCCCCGGGCGGGAGTAGGTCGGACAAAAACATTCAGTACTTC. Translating gives CASSRPPGGSRSDKNIQYF.

This sequence joins TRBV5-3 and TRBJ2-7; 10 bases match TRBD1. TRBV5-3 belongs to the ORF category, with a function that is uncertain. The CDR3 is 15 residues long. J was trimmed by 5 bases and V by 5 bases; bases with no gene match: 10. The CDR3 protein is CARRKWDRGSHEQYF. The CDR3 DNA reads TGTGCCAGAAGGAAATGGGACAGGGGCTCTCACGAGCAGTACTTC.

The rearrangement uses TRBV6-5 and TRBJ1-2, with 11 bases identical to TRBD1. Germline V gives CDR1 MNHEY, CDR2 SVGAGI. V shed 3 bases and J 4 bases; nucleotides not matched to a gene: 7. The CDR3 is 16 residues long. CDR3 nucleotide sequence: TGTGCCAGCAGTTATAGTGGACAGGGGGCTTTCTATGGCTACACCTTC. It encodes CASSYSGQGAFYGYTF.

V usage is TRBV7-9 and J usage is TRBJ2-2; D is perhaps TRBD1 (5 bases). Germline CDR1 and CDR2: SEHNR and FQNEAQ (reference sequence). The CDR3 consists of 15 residues. V was cut by 1 base and J by 2 bases, with 8 bases left in between. The CDR3 loop is CASSLGQGNTGELFF. The CDR3 region has the DNA TGTGCCAGCAGCTTAGGGCAGGGAAACACCGGGGAGCTGTTTTTT.

J is TRBJ2-1 and V is TRBV19, with D unclear. The ends were cut back, 4 bases at V and 7 bases at J, with 17 bases in the middle. From germline, CDR1 is LNHDA and CDR2 SQIVND (reference sequence). This CDR3 is 15 amino acids long. The CDR3 reads CASSSPSGFGNEQFF. The CDR3 nucleotides read TGTGCCAGTAGTAGCCCTTCCGGGTTCGGGAATGAGCAGTTCTTC.

The chain combines TRBV28 with TRBJ1-2; the match to TRBD1 covers 7 bases. The germline CDR1 and CDR2 sequences are MDHEN and SYDVKM. J gave up 8 bases and V 5 bases, and 8 bases lay outside the gene matches. CDR3 size: 13 residues. The CDR3 spells CASSPQGVRGYTF. For the CDR3, the DNA is TGTGCCAGCAGTCCCCAGGGGGTCAGGGGCTACACCTTC.

The chain has TRBV4-2 and TRBJ2-7; TRBD2 matches at 14 bases. The CDR3 contains 18 residues. V was clipped by 0 bases and J by 0 bases; unmatched bases: 4. Germline CDR1 and CDR2: LGHNA and YNFKEQ. Here the CDR3 reads CASSQDTGTSGSSYEQYF. CDR3 bases: TGTGCCAGCAGCCAAGATACAGGGACTAGCGGGAGCTCCTACGAGCAGTACTTC.

This rearrangement joins TRBV28 to TRBJ2-2; 11 nucleotides agree with TRBD2. V lost 2 bases and J lost 6; bases outside the gene matches: 8. CDR3 length: 17 residues. Germline CDR1 and CDR2: MDHEN and SYDVKM. The CDR3 nucleotides read TGTGCCAGCAGTTTACCTCGTAGCGGGAGGGGTGCCGGGGAGCTGTTTTTT. Protein product: CASSLPRSGRGAGELFF.

The chain recombines TRBV11-2 with TRBJ2-5, with 13 bases that match TRBD2. V shed 5 bases, J shed 1 base, and the junction held 10 bases outside the gene matches. The CDR3 totals 18 residues. CDR1 and CDR2 (germline): SGHAT, FQNNGV. The CDR3 DNA follows: TGTGCCAGCAGCAAAGGGACTAGCGGGAACCCATCCCAAGAGACCCAGTACTTC. This codes for CASSKGTSGNPSQETQYF.

This clone counts as medium-sized by frequency. The chain carries TRBV6-5 and TRBJ1-4, with 7 bases identical to TRBD1. CDR3 length: 15 residues. Germline CDR1 reads MNHEY; CDR2 reads SVGAGI. V gave up 8 bases and J gave up 0 bases; unmatched junction bases: 6. The CDR3, as DNA: TGTGCCAGCCGGGACAGCACTGCAACTAATGAAAAACTGTTTTTT. Protein product: CASRDSTATNEKLFF.

CDR3 loop: CASSFSGSVNEQYF. DNA for the CDR3: TGCGCCAGCAGCTTTTCAGGTAGTGTCAACGAGCAGTACTTC. The chain couples TRBV5-1 to TRBJ2-7; D gene unclear. This CDR3 is 14 amino acids long. Germline CDR1 reads SGHRS; CDR2 reads YFSETQ. Trimming left V 2 bases short and J 5 bases short, with 14 bases between.

The chain employs TRBV28 and TRBJ2-1; D not resolved. The CDR3 has 15 residues. Trimming stripped 2 bases from V and 2 bases from J, with 10 bases between. Germline CDR1 and CDR2: MDHEN and SYDVKM. The CDR3: CASSLGPETYNEQFF. CDR3 nucleotides: TGTGCCAGCAGTTTAGGGCCAGAAACCTACAATGAGCAGTTCTTC.